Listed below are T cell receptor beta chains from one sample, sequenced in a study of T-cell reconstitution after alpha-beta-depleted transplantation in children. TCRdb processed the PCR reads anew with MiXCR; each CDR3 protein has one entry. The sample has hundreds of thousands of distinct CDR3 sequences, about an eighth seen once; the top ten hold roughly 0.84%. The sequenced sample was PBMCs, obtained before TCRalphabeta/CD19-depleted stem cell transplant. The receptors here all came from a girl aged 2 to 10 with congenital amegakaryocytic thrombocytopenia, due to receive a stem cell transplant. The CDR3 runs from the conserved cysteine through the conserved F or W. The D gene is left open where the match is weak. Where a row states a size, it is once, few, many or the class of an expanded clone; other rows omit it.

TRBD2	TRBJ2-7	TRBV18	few	TGTGCCAGCTCACCAAGGACTAGGGACTACGAGCAGTACTTC	CASSPRTRDYEQYF
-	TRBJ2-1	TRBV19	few	TGTGCCAGTAGTTATCGGACGAGGCCCAATGAGCAGTTCTTC	CASSYRTRPNEQFF
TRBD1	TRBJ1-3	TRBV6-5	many	TGTGCCAGCAGTTCCTTCGGACAGGGGGCGAACACCATATATTTT	CASSSFGQGANTIYF
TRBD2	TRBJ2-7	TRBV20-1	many	TGCAGTGCGGCGAGGGGGAGCGGGAGGGCCTTGGGGGAGCAGTACTTC	CSAARGSGRALGEQYF
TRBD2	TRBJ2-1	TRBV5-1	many	TGCGCCAGCAGCTTTTTGCTAGCGGGATCCAATGAGCAGTTCTTC	CASSFLLAGSNEQFF
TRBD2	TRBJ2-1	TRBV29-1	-	TGCAGCGTTGAGCCACTAGCGCGGAATGAGCAGTTCTTC	CSVEPLARNEQFF
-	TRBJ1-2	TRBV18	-	TGTGCCAGCTCACAGTTTACAAGCGCGGCCGGGATCTATGGCTACACCTTC	CASSQFTSAAGIYGYTF
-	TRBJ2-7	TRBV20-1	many	TGCAGTGCTGAGACAGACTACGAGCAGTACTTC	CSAETDYEQYF
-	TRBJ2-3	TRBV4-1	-	TGCGCCAGCAGCCAAATAGACGGGACAGATACGCAGTATTTT	CASSQIDGTDTQYF
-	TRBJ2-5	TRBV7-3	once	TGTGCCAGCAGCTCCCCCCAGTCGGAGACCCAGTACTTC	CASSSPQSETQYF